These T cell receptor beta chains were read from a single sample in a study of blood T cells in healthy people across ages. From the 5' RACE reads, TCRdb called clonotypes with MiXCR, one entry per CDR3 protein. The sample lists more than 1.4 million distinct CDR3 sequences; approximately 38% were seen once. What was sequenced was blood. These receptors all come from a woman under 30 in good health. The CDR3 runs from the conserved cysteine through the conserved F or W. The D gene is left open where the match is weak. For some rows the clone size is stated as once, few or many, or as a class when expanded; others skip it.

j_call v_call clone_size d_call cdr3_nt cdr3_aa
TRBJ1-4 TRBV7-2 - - TGTGCCAGCAGCTCGGGCTTGTTGATTAATGAAAGACTGTTTTTT CASSSGLLINERLFF
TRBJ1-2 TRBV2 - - TGTGCCAGCAGTGAAGCAATCCGCGGGGTTTTTTCTTATGGCTACACCTTC CASSEAIRGVFSYGYTF
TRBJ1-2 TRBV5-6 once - TGTGCCAGCAGCTCCCAGGTTGAACAGAAATACTATGGCTACACCTTC CASSSQVEQKYYGYTF
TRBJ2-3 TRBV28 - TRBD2 TGTGCCAGCACCGGACTAGCGGGGGCCGGTAGCACAGATACGCAGTATTTT CASTGLAGAGSTDTQYF
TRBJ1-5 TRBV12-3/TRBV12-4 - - TGTGCCAGCAGGATAGAAAGCAATCAGCCCCAGCATTTT CASRIESNQPQHF
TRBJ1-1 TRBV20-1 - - TGCAGTGCGCAATCCGCAGGGGAAATGAACACTGAAGCTTTCTTT CSAQSAGEMNTEAFF
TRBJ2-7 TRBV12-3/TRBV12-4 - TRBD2 TGTGCCAGCAGTACCATATCCGGGACTAGAGACGGGCAGTACTTC CASSTISGTRDGQYF
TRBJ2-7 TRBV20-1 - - TGCAGTGCTGGTATTGGGACTCCGATAAACTACGAGCAGTACTTC CSAGIGTPINYEQYF
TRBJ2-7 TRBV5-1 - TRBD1 TGCGCCAGCAGCCCGGACAGGGCGCGTCAGTACTACGAGCAGTACTTC CASSPDRARQYYEQYF
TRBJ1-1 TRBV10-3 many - TGTGCCATCAGTTCCCCAGGGCCCAACACTGAAGCTTTCTTT CAISSPGPNTEAFF
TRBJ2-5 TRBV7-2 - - TGTGCCAGCAGCGTTCGAGGGGCCGAAGAGACCCAGTACTTC CASSVRGAEETQYF
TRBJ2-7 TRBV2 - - TGTGCCAGCAGTGATTACAAATCCTACGAGCAGTACTTC CASSDYKSYEQYF
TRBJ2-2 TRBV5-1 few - TGCGCCAGCAGCACGACAGAATTGAACACCGGGGAGCTGTTTTTT CASSTTELNTGELFF
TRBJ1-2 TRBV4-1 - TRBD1 TGCGCCAGCAGCCCCCCTACGAGGGGGCCTAGTGGCTACACCTTC CASSPPTRGPSGYTF
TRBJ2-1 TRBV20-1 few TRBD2 TGCAGTGCTAGAGAGACTAGCGGGGGGGCCTACAATGAGCAGTTCTTC CSARETSGGAYNEQFF
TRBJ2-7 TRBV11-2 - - TGTGCCAGCAGCTTAGTCCAGGGGACCTACAATGAGCAGTACTTC CASSLVQGTYNEQYF
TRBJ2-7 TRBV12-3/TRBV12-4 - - TGTGCCAGCAGGTGGCAAAAGAACTACGAGCAGTACTTC CASRWQKNYEQYF
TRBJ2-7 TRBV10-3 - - TGTGCCACTAAGGACAGTACGTCCTACGAGCAGTACTTC CATKDSTSYEQYF
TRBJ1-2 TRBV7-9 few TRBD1 TGTGCCAGCAGCCCGGGACAGGGGGCCGATGGCTACACCTTC CASSPGQGADGYTF
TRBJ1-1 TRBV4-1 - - TGCGCCAGCAGCCAGATCGAGGGGGAGGGCACTGAAGCTTTCTTT CASSQIEGEGTEAFF
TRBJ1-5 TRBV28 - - TGTGCCAGCATCGCACTGAAACCCAATCAGCCCCAGCATTTT CASIALKPNQPQHF
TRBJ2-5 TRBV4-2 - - TGTGCCAGCAGCCAGTGGGGATCGGCATGGGAGACCCAGTACTTC CASSQWGSAWETQYF
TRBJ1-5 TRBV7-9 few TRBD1 TGTGCCAGCAGCTTAGCAAGGACAGGGGCAAATCAGCCCCAGCATTTT CASSLARTGANQPQHF
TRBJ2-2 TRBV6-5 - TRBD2 TGTGCCAGCGATAGCGGGGGTTCCGGGGAGCTGTTTTTT CASDSGGSGELFF
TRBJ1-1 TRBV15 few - TGTGCCACCAGCAGGGGTAGGACAGAAAACACTGAAGCTTTCTTT CATSRGRTENTEAFF
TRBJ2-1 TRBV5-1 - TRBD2 TGCGCCAGCAGCCAGGGGTCAACCACGGGGGGGTCCTACAATGAGCAGTTCTTC CASSQGSTTGGSYNEQFF
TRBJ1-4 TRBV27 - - TGTGCCAGCAGCCATGCAGGGTGGGGGGAAAAACTGTTTTTT CASSHAGWGEKLFF
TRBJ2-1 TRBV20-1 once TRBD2 TGCAGTGCTAGAGGCGTTCTAGCGGGTCACAATGAGCAGTTCTTC CSARGVLAGHNEQFF
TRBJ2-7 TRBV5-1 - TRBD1 TGCGCCAGCAGCGTATGGACAGGGCCTAACTACGAGCAGTACTTC CASSVWTGPNYEQYF
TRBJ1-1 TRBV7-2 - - TGTGCCAGCAGCTTAAGTTGGACGGCCCGGGTAAACACTGAAGCTTTCTTT CASSLSWTARVNTEAFF
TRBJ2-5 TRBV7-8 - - TGTGCCAGCAGCCCCCCAAAACAAGAGACCCAGTACTTC CASSPPKQETQYF
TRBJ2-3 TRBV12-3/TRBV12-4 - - TGTGCCAGCTGTGGTCTAGGGCTAGCGTCAACAGATACGCAGTATTTT CASCGLGLASTDTQYF
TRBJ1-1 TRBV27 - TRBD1 TGTGCCAGCAGTTTATTAAGGACAGGGGATACTGAAGCTTTCTTT CASSLLRTGDTEAFF
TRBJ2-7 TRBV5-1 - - TGCGCCAGCAGCTTGGCCTATGGGTACGAGCAGTACTTC CASSLAYGYEQYF
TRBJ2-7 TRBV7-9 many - TGTGCCAGCAGCTTACCCCCCTACGAGCAGTACTTC CASSLPPYEQYF
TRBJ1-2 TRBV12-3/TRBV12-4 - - TGTGCCAGCAGTTTCTCAGGATGGGGGGCTAACTATGGCTACACCTTC CASSFSGWGANYGYTF
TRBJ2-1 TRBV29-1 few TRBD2 TGCAGCGTTCCCGGGACTAGCGGGAGACGATCCTACAATGAGCAGTTCTTC CSVPGTSGRRSYNEQFF
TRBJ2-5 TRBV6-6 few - TGTGCCAGCAGTAGCCCTGGGAAGACCCAGTACTTC CASSSPGKTQYF
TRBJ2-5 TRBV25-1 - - TGTGCCAGCACCGAATTTACAGGCAGTGAGCAGTACTTC CASTEFTGSEQYF
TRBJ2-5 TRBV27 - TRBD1 TGTGCCAGCACCAGGGGGCAAGAGACCCAGTACTTC CASTRGQETQYF
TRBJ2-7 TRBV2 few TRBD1 TGTGCCAGCGATGACAGGGGCAGGAACGAGCAGTACTTC CASDDRGRNEQYF
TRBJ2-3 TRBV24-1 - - TGTGCCACCAGTGATCCTAGCCTGAGAGATACGCAGTATTTT CATSDPSLRDTQYF
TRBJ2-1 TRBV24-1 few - TGTGCCGCTGGCCAGGGGACCTACAATGAGCAGTTCTTC CAAGQGTYNEQFF
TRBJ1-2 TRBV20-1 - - TGCAGTGCTAGAGATCTGGGAGGGTATGGCTACACCTTC CSARDLGGYGYTF
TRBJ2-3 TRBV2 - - TGTGCCAGCAGTGAAAGGCGGACAGATACGCAGTATTTT CASSERRTDTQYF
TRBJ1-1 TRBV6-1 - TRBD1 TGTGCCAGCGAGACAGGGGCCACTGAAGCTTTCTTT CASETGATEAFF
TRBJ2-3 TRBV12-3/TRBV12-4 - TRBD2 TGTGCCAGCAGTTCCGTTGGGCGGGGGGCGGGAGATACGCAGTATTTT CASSSVGRGAGDTQYF
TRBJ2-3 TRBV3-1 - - TGTGCCAGCAGCCAAGCGAGTGGCTACGCCTTCCGCACAGATACGCAGTATTTT CASSQASGYAFRTDTQYF
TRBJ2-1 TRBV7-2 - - TGTGCCAGCAGCTCGCCGGGACATTTTAATGAGCAGTTCTTC CASSSPGHFNEQFF
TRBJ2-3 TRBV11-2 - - TGTGCCAGCAGTCAGGGGGGACGGCGAAAGAGCACAGATACGCAGTATTTT CASSQGGRRKSTDTQYF
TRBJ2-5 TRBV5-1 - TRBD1 TGCGCCAGCTCCCCAGGGACAGGGTTTGGGGAGACCCAGTACTTC CASSPGTGFGETQYF
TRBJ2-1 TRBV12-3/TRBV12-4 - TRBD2 TGTGCCAGCAGTTTTAAACTAGCGGACCCCAGAGTCCACAATGAGCAGTTCTTC CASSFKLADPRVHNEQFF
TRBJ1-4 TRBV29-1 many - TGCAGCGCAGGGGCACGGGTGGATGAAAAACTGTTTTTT CSAGARVDEKLFF
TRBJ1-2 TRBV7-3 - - TGTGCCAGCAGCTTTTCAGGGGACCATGGCTACACCTTC CASSFSGDHGYTF